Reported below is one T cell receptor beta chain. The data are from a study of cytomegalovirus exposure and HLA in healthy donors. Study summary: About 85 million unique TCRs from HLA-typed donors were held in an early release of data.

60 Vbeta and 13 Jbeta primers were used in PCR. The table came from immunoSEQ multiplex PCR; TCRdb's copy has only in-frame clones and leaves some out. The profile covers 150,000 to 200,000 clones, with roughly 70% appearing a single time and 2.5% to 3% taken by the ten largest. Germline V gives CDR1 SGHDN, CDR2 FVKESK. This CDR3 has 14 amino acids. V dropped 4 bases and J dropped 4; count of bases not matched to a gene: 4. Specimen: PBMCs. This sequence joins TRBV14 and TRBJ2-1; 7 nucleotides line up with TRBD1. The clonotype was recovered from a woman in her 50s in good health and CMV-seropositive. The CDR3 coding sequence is TGTGCCAGCAGCCCCGGGACAGAGTACAATGAGCAGTTCTTC. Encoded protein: CASSPGTEYNEQFF. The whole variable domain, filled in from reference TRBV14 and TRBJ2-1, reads EAGVTQFPSHSVIEKGQTVTLRCDPISGHDNLYWYRRVMGKEIKFLLHFVKESKQDESGMPNNRFLAERTGGTYSTLKVQPAELEDSGVYFCASSPGTEYNEQFFGPGTRLTVL.